This T cell receptor beta chain was recovered during a study of T cell responses to AZD1222 COVID-19 vaccine. Background on the study: Pooling was applied to second doses at about 4 or about 12 weeks. General study results and limits: Recipients of two AZD1222 doses showed rising Spike-specific TCR breadth and depth. Unmutated regions of variants are reportedly targeted by nearly half of spike-specific TCRs.

The germline V gene encodes CDR1 SQVTM and CDR2 ANQGSEA. With 7 bases clipped from V and 7 bases from J, the junction kept 10 bases outside the gene matches. The CDR3 sequence is 14 residues long. Some clones are missing from TCRdb's copy, which holds only in-frame ones; the method was immunoSEQ multiplex PCR. The table lists 72,000 or so clones, around 87% of them singletons. In its sample, this clone was seen once. The antigen is not known. The sequence came from an adult in good health. This sample comprised peripheral blood, obtained on day 0 of AZD1222 vaccination. The chain has TRBV29-1 and TRBJ2-2; 9 positions agree with TRBD2. The CDR3 here is CSGRGSGRGGELFF. The CDR3 nucleotides are TGCAGCGGGAGGGGTAGCGGGAGAGGCGGGGAGCTGTTTTTT.